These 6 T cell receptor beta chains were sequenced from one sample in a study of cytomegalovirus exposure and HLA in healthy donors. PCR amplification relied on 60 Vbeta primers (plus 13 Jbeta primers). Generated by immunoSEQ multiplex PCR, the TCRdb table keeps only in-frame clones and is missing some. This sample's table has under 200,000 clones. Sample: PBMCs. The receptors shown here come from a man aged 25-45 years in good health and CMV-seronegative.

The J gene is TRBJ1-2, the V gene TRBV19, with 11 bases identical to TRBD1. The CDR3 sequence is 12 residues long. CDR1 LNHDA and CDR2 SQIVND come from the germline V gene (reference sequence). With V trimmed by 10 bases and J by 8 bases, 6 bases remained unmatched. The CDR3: CAITDRGQGYTF. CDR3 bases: TGTGCCATCACGGACAGGGGGCAAGGCTACACCTTC.

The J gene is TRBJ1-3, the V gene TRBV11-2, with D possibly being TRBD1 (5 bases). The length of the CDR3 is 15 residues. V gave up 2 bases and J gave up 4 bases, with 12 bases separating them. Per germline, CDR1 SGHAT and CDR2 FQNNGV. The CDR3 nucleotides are TGTGCCAGCAGCTTATTTAGGGGCCCCGGAAACACCATATATTTT. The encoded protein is CASSLFRGPGNTIYF. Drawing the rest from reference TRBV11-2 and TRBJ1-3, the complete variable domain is EAGVAQSPRYKIIEKRQSVAFWCNPISGHATLYWYQQILGQGPKLLIQFQNNGVVDDSQLPKDRFSAERLKGVDSTLKIQPAKLEDSAVYLCASSLFRGPGNTIYFGEGSWLTVV.

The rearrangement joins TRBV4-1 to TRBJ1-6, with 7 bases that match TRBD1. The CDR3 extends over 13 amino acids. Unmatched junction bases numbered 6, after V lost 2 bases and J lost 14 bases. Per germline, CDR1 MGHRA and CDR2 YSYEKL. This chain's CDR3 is CASSQSGTDSLHF. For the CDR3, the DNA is TGCGCCAGCAGCCAATCCGGGACAGACTCCCTCCACTTT.

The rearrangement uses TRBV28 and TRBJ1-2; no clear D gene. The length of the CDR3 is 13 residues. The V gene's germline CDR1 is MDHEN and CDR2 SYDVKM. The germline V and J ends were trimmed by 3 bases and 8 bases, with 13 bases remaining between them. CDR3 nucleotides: TGTGCCAGCAGTTTTCTCGCAGATTCCGGCTACACCTTC. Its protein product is CASSFLADSGYTF.

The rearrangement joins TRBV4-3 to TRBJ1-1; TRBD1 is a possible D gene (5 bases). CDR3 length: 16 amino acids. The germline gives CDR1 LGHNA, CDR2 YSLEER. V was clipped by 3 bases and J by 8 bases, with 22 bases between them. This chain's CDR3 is CASSQIRGVSGGEAFF. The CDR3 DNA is TGCGCCAGCAGCCAGATCCGAGGGGTGAGCGGGGGGGAAGCTTTCTTT.

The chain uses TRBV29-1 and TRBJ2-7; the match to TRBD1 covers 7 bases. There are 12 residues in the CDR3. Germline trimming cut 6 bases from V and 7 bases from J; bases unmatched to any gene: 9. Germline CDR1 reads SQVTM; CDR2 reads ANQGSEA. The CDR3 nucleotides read TGCAGCGTACGACAGGGCGTTAGGGAGCAGTACTTC. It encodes CSVRQGVREQYF.